These T cell receptor beta chains were read from a single sample in a study of graft-versus-host responses after intestinal transplantation. Clones were sequenced by immunoSEQ multiplex PCR, and TCRdb holds only the in-frame ones, with some missing. This table holds about 96,000 clones, roughly nine tenths found once. No antigens are known for them. The input for sequencing was unstimulated CD4+ T cells sorted from spleen or lymph node cells, taken before intestinal transplant. The receptor set was obtained from a human donor who received an intestinal transplant. CDR3s include the opening cysteine and the closing phenylalanine or tryptophan. The order of the fields is V gene, CDR3 length, D gene, J gene, clone size, CDR3 protein, CDR3 DNA. The D gene is left open where the match is weak. Size is stated for part of the rows, as once, few or many counts, or as a class when the clone is expanded.

v_call: TRBV7-6
cdr3_length: 12
d_call: .
j_call: TRBJ1-4
clone_size: .
cdr3_aa: CASSSQNEKLFF
cdr3_nt: TGTGCCAGCAGCTCTCAGAATGAAAAACTGTTTTTT

v_call: TRBV18
cdr3_length: 17
d_call: TRBD1
j_call: TRBJ2-7
clone_size: .
cdr3_aa: CASSRMGPGTGAYEQYF
cdr3_nt: TGTGCCAGCTCCCGGATGGGCCCTGGGACAGGCGCCTACGAGCAGTACTTC

v_call: TRBV11-3
cdr3_length: 14
d_call: .
j_call: TRBJ1-1
clone_size: .
cdr3_aa: CASSFRGILTEAFF
cdr3_nt: TGTGCCAGCAGCTTCCGGGGGATATTGACTGAAGCTTTCTTT

v_call: TRBV5-4
cdr3_length: 13
d_call: TRBD2
j_call: TRBJ2-7
clone_size: .
cdr3_aa: CASSRREGDEQYF
cdr3_nt: TGTGCCAGCAGCAGGCGGGAGGGAGACGAGCAGTACTTC

v_call: TRBV6-5
cdr3_length: 14
d_call: .
j_call: TRBJ2-7
clone_size: .
cdr3_aa: CASRTETGKNEQYF
cdr3_nt: TGTGCCAGCAGAACCGAGACAGGAAAGAACGAGCAGTACTTC

v_call: TRBV6-1
cdr3_length: 10
d_call: .
j_call: TRBJ2-7
clone_size: once
cdr3_aa: CSGGRDEQYF
cdr3_nt: TGCAGCGGAGGCCGCGACGAGCAGTACTTC

v_call: TRBV28
cdr3_length: 16
d_call: TRBD1
j_call: TRBJ1-5
clone_size: once
cdr3_aa: CASSLSGTGGNQPQHF
cdr3_nt: TGTGCCAGCAGTTTATCCGGGACAGGAGGAAATCAGCCCCAGCATTTT

v_call: TRBV15
cdr3_length: 16
d_call: .
j_call: TRBJ2-3
clone_size: .
cdr3_aa: CATSRDPGLGTDTQYF
cdr3_nt: TGTGCCACCAGCAGAGATCCGGGTTTGGGCACAGATACGCAGTATTTT

v_call: TRBV28
cdr3_length: 15
d_call: .
j_call: TRBJ1-2
clone_size: .
cdr3_aa: CASSSPWGADYGYTF
cdr3_nt: TGTGCCAGCAGTTCCCCGTGGGGCGCGGACTATGGCTACACCTTC

v_call: TRBV5-1
cdr3_length: 16
d_call: TRBD2
j_call: TRBJ2-5
clone_size: once
cdr3_aa: CASSLGASGRLETQYF
cdr3_nt: TGCGCCAGCAGCTTGGGGGCTAGCGGGAGGTTAGAGACCCAGTACTTC

v_call: TRBV6-5
cdr3_length: 13
d_call: .
j_call: TRBJ2-1
clone_size: once
cdr3_aa: CASRQNLEGRQFF
cdr3_nt: TGTGCCAGCAGGCAGAATTTAGAGGGCCGGCAGTTCTTC

v_call: TRBV7-9
cdr3_length: 15
d_call: TRBD2
j_call: TRBJ2-3
clone_size: .
cdr3_aa: CAGRRDYGSTDTQYF
cdr3_nt: TGTGCCGGACGCCGGGACTATGGCTCGACAGATACGCAGTATTTT

v_call: TRBV4-3
cdr3_length: 12
d_call: .
j_call: TRBJ2-3
clone_size: .
cdr3_aa: CASSQAHGAQYF
cdr3_nt: TGCGCCAGCAGCCAAGCGCACGGGGCGCAGTATTTT

v_call: TRBV19
cdr3_length: 19
d_call: TRBD1
j_call: TRBJ1-2
clone_size: .
cdr3_aa: CASSIDRSLLKGAYYGYTF
cdr3_nt: TGTGCCAGTAGTATAGATCGTAGCCTCCTCAAGGGGGCCTACTATGGCTACACCTTC

v_call: TRBV11-3
cdr3_length: 12
d_call: .
j_call: TRBJ1-3
clone_size: once
cdr3_aa: CASSFQGNTIYF
cdr3_nt: TGTGCCAGCAGCTTCCAGGGGAACACCATATATTTT

v_call: TRBV6-5
cdr3_length: 16
d_call: TRBD2
j_call: TRBJ2-3
clone_size: .
cdr3_aa: CASSYRLAGAQDTQYF
cdr3_nt: TGTGCCAGCAGTTACCGACTAGCGGGAGCCCAAGATACGCAGTATTTT

v_call: TRBV28
cdr3_length: 12
d_call: TRBD1
j_call: TRBJ1-5
clone_size: .
cdr3_aa: CASSPRGQPQHF
cdr3_nt: TGTGCCAGCAGTCCCAGGGGGCAGCCCCAGCATTTT

v_call: TRBV5-6
cdr3_length: 19
d_call: .
j_call: TRBJ1-3
clone_size: .
cdr3_aa: CASSSPPFRQTRSGNTIYF
cdr3_nt: TGTGCCAGCAGCTCCCCCCCGTTTAGACAGACACGCTCTGGAAACACCATATATTTT

v_call: TRBV6-6
cdr3_length: 13
d_call: TRBD2
j_call: TRBJ2-7
clone_size: .
cdr3_aa: CASSLGTTYEQYF
cdr3_nt: TGTGCCAGCAGTTTAGGGACTACCTACGAGCAGTACTTC

v_call: TRBV18
cdr3_length: 13
d_call: TRBD2
j_call: TRBJ2-3
clone_size: .
cdr3_aa: CASSSSGADTQYF
cdr3_nt: TGTGCCAGCTCATCTAGCGGGGCAGATACGCAGTATTTT

v_call: TRBV19
cdr3_length: 16
d_call: .
j_call: TRBJ1-1
clone_size: .
cdr3_aa: CASSIPRWYPDTEAFF
cdr3_nt: TGTGCCAGTAGTATCCCCCGTTGGTACCCGGACACTGAAGCTTTCTTT

v_call: TRBV20-1
cdr3_length: 11
d_call: .
j_call: TRBJ2-5
clone_size: .
cdr3_aa: CSARPGETQYF
cdr3_nt: TGCAGTGCTAGGCCGGGGGAGACCCAGTACTTC

v_call: TRBV28
cdr3_length: 14
d_call: .
j_call: TRBJ1-1
clone_size: .
cdr3_aa: CASSFQLANTEAFF
cdr3_nt: TGTGCCAGCAGTTTTCAGTTAGCCAACACTGAAGCTTTCTTT

v_call: TRBV30
cdr3_length: 12
d_call: .
j_call: TRBJ1-1
clone_size: .
cdr3_aa: CAWSLDSSEAFF
cdr3_nt: TGTGCCTGGAGCCTCGACAGCTCAGAAGCTTTCTTT

v_call: TRBV30
cdr3_length: 14
d_call: .
j_call: TRBJ2-7
clone_size: .
cdr3_aa: CAFLRGWSSYEQYF
cdr3_nt: TGTGCCTTCCTCAGGGGATGGAGCTCCTACGAGCAGTACTTC

v_call: TRBV6-5
cdr3_length: 15
d_call: .
j_call: TRBJ2-5
clone_size: few
cdr3_aa: CASSYGGLQGETQYF
cdr3_nt: TGTGCCAGCAGTTACGGCGGCCTACAAGGCGAGACCCAGTACTTC

v_call: TRBV19
cdr3_length: 12
d_call: TRBD1
j_call: TRBJ1-2
clone_size: .
cdr3_aa: CASTTGNYGYTF
cdr3_nt: TGTGCCAGTACGACAGGGAACTATGGCTACACCTTC

v_call: TRBV5-1
cdr3_length: 16
d_call: TRBD2
j_call: TRBJ2-1
clone_size: .
cdr3_aa: CASSLGGSGMLDEQFF
cdr3_nt: TGCGCCAGCAGCTTGGGTGGTAGCGGGATGTTAGATGAGCAGTTCTTC

v_call: TRBV4-1
cdr3_length: 15
d_call: .
j_call: TRBJ2-2
clone_size: .
cdr3_aa: CASSQADRVTGELFF
cdr3_nt: TGCGCCAGCAGCCAAGCGGACAGAGTCACCGGGGAGCTGTTTTTT

v_call: TRBV6-1
cdr3_length: 14
d_call: .
j_call: TRBJ2-3
clone_size: .
cdr3_aa: CASSVDWHRDTQYF
cdr3_nt: TGTGCCAGCAGTGTGGACTGGCATAGGGATACGCAGTATTTT

v_call: TRBV19
cdr3_length: 13
d_call: .
j_call: TRBJ2-1
clone_size: .
cdr3_aa: CASSIAGSPQQFF
cdr3_nt: TGTGCCAGTAGTATCGCGGGGTCCCCTCAGCAGTTCTTC

v_call: TRBV7-8
cdr3_length: 12
d_call: TRBD1
j_call: TRBJ1-1
clone_size: .
cdr3_aa: CASSRDRGEAFF
cdr3_nt: TGTGCCAGCAGCCGTGACAGGGGGGAAGCTTTCTTT

v_call: TRBV6-6
cdr3_length: 14
d_call: .
j_call: TRBJ1-1
clone_size: .
cdr3_aa: CASSKSGLVTEAFF
cdr3_nt: TGTGCCAGCAGTAAGTCGGGGTTGGTCACTGAAGCTTTCTTT

v_call: TRBV4-1
cdr3_length: 16
d_call: .
j_call: TRBJ2-1
clone_size: .
cdr3_aa: CASSQERTSTFNEQFF
cdr3_nt: TGCGCCAGCAGCCAAGAGCGAACTAGCACGTTCAACGAGCAGTTCTTC

v_call: TRBV7-8
cdr3_length: 16
d_call: TRBD1
j_call: TRBJ1-1
clone_size: .
cdr3_aa: CASSLGRQGRNTEAFF
cdr3_nt: TGTGCCAGCAGCTTAGGCCGACAGGGGAGGAACACTGAAGCTTTCTTT

v_call: TRBV4-3
cdr3_length: 15
d_call: .
j_call: TRBJ2-1
clone_size: few
cdr3_aa: CASSQGHQRGNEQFF
cdr3_nt: TGCGCCAGCAGCCAAGGCCACCAACGGGGCAATGAGCAGTTCTTC

v_call: TRBV18
cdr3_length: 16
d_call: .
j_call: TRBJ2-2
clone_size: .
cdr3_aa: CASSPDWAGPTGELFF
cdr3_nt: TGTGCCAGCTCACCAGACTGGGCGGGCCCCACCGGGGAGCTGTTTTTT

v_call: TRBV19
cdr3_length: 18
d_call: .
j_call: TRBJ1-1
clone_size: .
cdr3_aa: CASRFTRYGGRRDTEAFF
cdr3_nt: TGTGCCAGTAGGTTCACGCGGTACGGGGGGCGAAGGGACACTGAAGCTTTCTTT

v_call: TRBV5-1
cdr3_length: 15
d_call: TRBD2
j_call: TRBJ2-5
clone_size: .
cdr3_aa: CASSYRLAGDRSQYF
cdr3_nt: TGCGCCAGCAGTTATAGACTAGCGGGAGATAGGTCCCAGTACTTC

v_call: TRBV6-4
cdr3_length: 14
d_call: .
j_call: TRBJ2-6
clone_size: .
cdr3_aa: CASSDAGGANVLTF
cdr3_nt: TGTGCCAGCAGTGACGCAGGGGGGGCCAACGTCCTGACTTTC

v_call: TRBV6-5
cdr3_length: 14
d_call: .
j_call: TRBJ1-3
clone_size: .
cdr3_aa: CASSPGVTGNTIYF
cdr3_nt: TGTGCCAGCAGTCCGGGGGTAACTGGAAACACCATATATTTT

v_call: TRBV30
cdr3_length: 12
d_call: .
j_call: TRBJ2-4
clone_size: .
cdr3_aa: CAWRGHKNIQYF
cdr3_nt: TGTGCCTGGAGGGGACACAAAAACATTCAGTACTTC

v_call: TRBV28
cdr3_length: 15
d_call: .
j_call: TRBJ2-1
clone_size: .
cdr3_aa: CASSLVGGASNEQFF
cdr3_nt: TGTGCCAGCAGTTTAGTCGGCGGAGCCTCCAATGAGCAGTTCTTC

v_call: TRBV7-3
cdr3_length: 14
d_call: .
j_call: TRBJ1-1
clone_size: .
cdr3_aa: CASSLTEGSTEAFF
cdr3_nt: TGTGCCAGCAGCTTAACGGAGGGGTCCACTGAAGCTTTCTTT

v_call: TRBV7-9
cdr3_length: 13
d_call: .
j_call: TRBJ2-5
clone_size: .
cdr3_aa: CASIIEDQETQYF
cdr3_nt: TGTGCCAGCATTATCGAGGACCAAGAGACCCAGTACTTC

v_call: TRBV27
cdr3_length: 13
d_call: .
j_call: TRBJ2-1
clone_size: .
cdr3_aa: CASSPTTRGEQFF
cdr3_nt: TGTGCCAGCAGTCCAACAACTAGAGGTGAGCAGTTCTTC

v_call: TRBV5-4
cdr3_length: 14
d_call: .
j_call: TRBJ2-1
clone_size: .
cdr3_aa: CASRPERGSNEQFF
cdr3_nt: TGTGCCAGCAGACCAGAGAGGGGGAGCAATGAGCAGTTCTTC

v_call: TRBV7-3
cdr3_length: 15
d_call: .
j_call: TRBJ2-7
clone_size: .
cdr3_aa: CASSLSGAGAYEQYF
cdr3_nt: TGTGCCAGCAGCTTAAGCGGGGCCGGAGCCTACGAGCAGTACTTC

v_call: TRBV28
cdr3_length: 16
d_call: TRBD2
j_call: TRBJ2-3
clone_size: once
cdr3_aa: CASSPLAGGGTDTQYF
cdr3_nt: TGTGCCAGCAGCCCTCTGGCGGGAGGGGGCACAGATACGCAGTATTTT

v_call: TRBV18
cdr3_length: 13
d_call: .
j_call: TRBJ1-1
clone_size: .
cdr3_aa: CASSPRLDTEAFF
cdr3_nt: TGTGCCAGCTCACCACGGCTGGACACTGAAGCTTTCTTT

v_call: TRBV30
cdr3_length: 13
d_call: .
j_call: TRBJ2-7
clone_size: .
cdr3_aa: CAWSATETYEQYF
cdr3_nt: TGTGCCTGGAGTGCGACAGAAACCTACGAGCAGTACTTC

v_call: TRBV6-5
cdr3_length: 16
d_call: TRBD2
j_call: TRBJ2-3
clone_size: .
cdr3_aa: CASSYSNRASGRQVYF
cdr3_nt: TGTGCCAGCAGTTACTCGAATCGGGCTAGCGGGCGTCAGGTGTATTTT

v_call: TRBV6-1
cdr3_length: 19
d_call: .
j_call: TRBJ2-4
clone_size: .
cdr3_aa: CASSVRTLRESIAKNIQYF
cdr3_nt: TGTGCCAGCAGTGTACGAACCCTACGGGAGTCCATAGCCAAAAACATTCAGTACTTC

v_call: TRBV6-1
cdr3_length: 11
d_call: .
j_call: TRBJ1-2
clone_size: .
cdr3_aa: CAAGEWGGYTF
cdr3_nt: TGTGCCGCCGGGGAGTGGGGTGGCTACACCTTC

v_call: TRBV5-1
cdr3_length: 16
d_call: TRBD2
j_call: TRBJ2-1
clone_size: .
cdr3_aa: CASSLGLAGGYNEQFF
cdr3_nt: TGCGCCAGCAGCTTAGGACTAGCGGGAGGCTACAATGAGCAGTTCTTC

v_call: TRBV6-6
cdr3_length: 15
d_call: TRBD1
j_call: TRBJ1-5
clone_size: .
cdr3_aa: CASRVQGGSNQPQHF
cdr3_nt: TGTGCCAGCAGGGTACAGGGGGGGAGCAATCAGCCCCAGCATTTT

v_call: TRBV20-1
cdr3_length: 11
d_call: TRBD2
j_call: TRBJ2-5
clone_size: .
cdr3_aa: CSKRSSGTQYF
cdr3_nt: TGCAGTAAACGATCTAGCGGGACCCAGTACTTC